The entry that follows covers one TCR beta chain sequence. The CDR3 covers 16 residues. Germline CDR1 is LNHNV and CDR2 is YYDKDF (reference sequence). No DNA is given; TCRdb re-called the 5' RACE reads and lists each CDR3 protein once. This sample contains 300,000 to 500,000 distinct CDR3 sequences. This entry comes from a study of T cells expressing NK-cell markers. Turning to the study itself: It was from sorted CD3+CD56+NKG2C+, CD3+CD56+NKG2C- and CD3+CD56-NKG2C+ T cells that TCR beta repertoires came. Among eight sequenced donors, seven carried HCMV seropositivity while one was seronegative.

The V call is TRBV15, the J call TRBJ1-1. Specimen: blood T cells: a sorted CD56 or NKG2C T cell subset, CD4+ or CD8+ T cells, or bulk PBMC T cells (not recorded which). This sequence originates from a woman between 50 and 59 years old in good health. The CDR3 loop reads CATSRDSARAYTEAFF.